This T cell receptor (beta chain) came from a study of T-cell memory formation after mild COVID-19. Study-wide context: Clustering of TCRs was largely donor specific. Whole-study findings and limits: Mostly located in CM and EM were contracting CD4+ clones, with contracting CD8+ clones located in EMRA. That cross-reactive memory joined was suggested by some responding clones appearing in pre-infection memory.

This clonotype was detected only a few times. Its antigen is still unknown. Via MiXCR, TCRdb re-called the 5' RACE reads, giving one row per CDR3 protein. The sample has 200,000 to 250,000 distinct CDR3 sequences, roughly 9.4% seen once. Specimen: PBMCs or a T cell subset sorted from them (not recorded which). The TCR originated in a man in his late teens or twenties who had mild COVID-19 (a few samples of this study predate the infection). Cell type and time point are not known.

The CDR3 here is CASRRGQIETQYF. The CDR3 DNA reads TGCGCCAGCAGAAGGGGACAGATAGAGACCCAGTACTTC. The rearrangement links TRBV5-1 to TRBJ2-5; the match to TRBD1 covers 7 bases. This CDR3 comprises 13 residues. Germline loops: CDR1 SGHRS, CDR2 YFSETQ. Germline trimming cut 5 bases from V and 4 bases from J; bases unmatched to any gene: 5.